Below, 15 T cell receptor beta chains from the same sample are listed, as sequenced in a study of early stage breast cancer tumors. Sequencing was performed with immunoSEQ multiplex PCR; in TCRdb, only in-frame clones are kept and a portion is missing. The sample contains 9,500 to 12,000 clones, around 72% of which appear only once. The sample taken for sequencing was breast tumor tissue. These receptors all come from a person between 65 and 80 years old with breast cancer.

This clone was counted a few times. The gene calls are TRBV20-1 and TRBJ2-7; the match to TRBD2 covers 9 bases. Germline V gene lookup returns CDR1 DFQATT and CDR2 SNEGSKA (reference sequence). V trimming: 5 bases; J trimming: 6 bases; junction bases outside the gene matches: 2. This CDR3 spans 11 amino acids. DNA of the CDR3: TGCAGTGCTTGCGGGAGGGGCGAGCAGTACTTC. It encodes CSACGRGEQYF.

The chain carries TRBV5-1 and TRBJ2-7, with 9 positions matching TRBD2. Germline CDR1 is SGHRS and CDR2 is YFSETQ. The CDR3 runs 15 residues. The ends lost 0 bases at V and 2 bases at J; junction bases unmatched: 3. The CDR3 DNA sequence: TGCGCCAGCAGCTTGGGTCTAGCGGGGACCTACGAGCAGTACTTC. It specifies CASSLGLAGTYEQYF.

The chain carries TRBV19 and TRBJ2-7, with D possibly TRBD2 on 5 matching bases. V was pared by 2 bases and J by 3 bases, with 11 bases between. CDR3 length: 14 amino acids. Germline CDR1 and CDR2: LNHDA and SQIVND (reference sequence). CDR3: CASSIKGGRYEQYF. CDR3 coding DNA: TGTGCCAGTAGTATAAAAGGAGGACGCTACGAGCAGTACTTC.

This clone is medium-sized in the sample. This sequence joins TRBV4-2 and TRBJ2-2, with 7 bases that match TRBD2. The CDR3 loop spans 16 amino acids. V was clipped by 4 bases and J by 6 bases; unmatched bases: 11. Germline V gives CDR1 LGHNA, CDR2 YNFKEQ. The CDR3 loop is CASSLNGGTGSGELFF. CDR3 coding DNA: TGTGCCAGCAGCCTAAACGGGGGGACTGGGTCCGGGGAGCTGTTTTTT.

The chain uses TRBV7-6 and TRBJ2-2, with 9 bases identical to TRBD2. Germline CDR1 SGHVS, CDR2 FNYEAQ. This CDR3 region has 15 residues. The V segment lost 6 bases and the J segment 1 base; nucleotides outside the gene matches: 3. The CDR3 region is CASRQTSGNTGELFF. CDR3 sequence (DNA): TGTGCCAGCAGGCAGACTAGCGGGAACACCGGGGAGCTGTTTTTT. Based on the CDR3 plus reference TRBV7-6 and TRBJ2-2, the full variable domain is GAGVSQSPRYKVTKRGQDVALRCDPISGHVSLYWYRQALGQGPEFLTYFNYEAQQDKSGLPNDRFSAERPEGSISTLTIQRTEQRDSAMYRCASRQTSGNTGELFFGEGSRLTVL.

This chain uses TRBV9 with TRBJ2-1, with D possibly TRBD2 on 5 matching bases. The CDR3 extends over 15 amino acids. The germline V gene has CDR1 SGDLS and CDR2 YYNGEE. Between the trimmed V and J ends, which lost 0 bases and 7 bases, there was a span of 14 bases. CDR3 sequence reads: CASSVDLAGVNEQFF. The CDR3, as DNA: TGTGCCAGCAGCGTAGACCTAGCAGGAGTTAATGAGCAGTTCTTC.

The sample holds one count of this clone. This sequence joins TRBV28 and TRBJ1-5, with D possibly being TRBD1 (5 bases). CDR1 and CDR2 from the germline V gene are MDHEN and SYDVKM. Trimming stripped 6 bases from V and 6 bases from J, with 18 bases between. The CDR3 loop spans 15 amino acids. The CDR3 nucleotides read TGTGCCAGCAGCTCCGCGGGGGGTTGGGGTCAGCCCCAGCATTTT. Its translation is CASSSAGGWGQPQHF.

The genes are TRBV4-1 and TRBJ1-5; 8 bases line up with TRBD1. In germline, CDR1 is MGHRA, CDR2 YSYEKL. The CDR3 is 17 residues long. The ends lost 6 bases at V and 0 bases at J; junction bases unmatched: 10. The CDR3 coding sequence is TGCGCCAGCAGGGCCGGGACAGGAGACGATAGCAATCAGCCCCAGCATTTT. This sequence encodes CASRAGTGDDSNQPQHF.

This clone was counted between two and nine times. This chain joins TRBV5-1 and TRBJ1-1; D is possibly TRBD1 (5 bases). The V gene lost 4 bases and the J gene lost 0 bases, with 16 bases spanning the gap. This CDR3 comprises 16 residues. Germline V gene data show CDR1 as SGHRS and CDR2 as YFSETQ. This chain's CDR3 is CASSPQGIGMNTEAFF. The DNA of the CDR3 is TGCGCCAGCAGCCCCCAGGGAATTGGCATGAACACTGAAGCTTTCTTT.

This chain joins TRBV6-6 and TRBJ1-6, with 8 bases identical to TRBD1. Trimming at V came to 9 bases and at J to 5 bases, leaving 3 bases not matched to a gene. Germline V gives CDR1 MNHNY, CDR2 SVGAGI (reference sequence). This CDR3 spans 13 amino acids. CDR3 sequence reads: CASTGQDNSPLHF. The CDR3 DNA follows: TGTGCCAGTACGGGACAGGATAATTCACCCCTCCACTTT.

The chain carries TRBV25-1 and TRBJ1-5; D may be TRBD1 (6 bases). The germline V gene has CDR1 MGHDK and CDR2 SYGVNS. The CDR3 has 13 amino acids. The V gene lost 4 bases and the J gene lost 9 bases, with 13 bases spanning the gap. Here the CDR3 reads CASSGSGQTPQHF. In DNA form, the CDR3 reads TGTGCCAGCAGTGGTAGTGGACAGACGCCCCAGCATTTT.

The CDR3 region is CASSNRLAGDSDTQYF. CDR3 DNA sequence: TGTGCCAGCAGCAACCGACTAGCGGGGGATTCAGATACGCAGTATTTT. The chain joins TRBV11-3 to TRBJ2-3; 12 positions agree with TRBD2. The CDR3 spans 16 residues. CDR1 and CDR2 (germline): SGHNT, YENEEA. The J segment lost 4 bases and the V segment lost 5 bases, leaving 7 bases of the junction unmatched.

The chain joins TRBV7-2 to TRBJ1-5, with TRBD1 matching over 8 bases. Per the germline V gene, CDR1 is SGHTA and CDR2 is FQGNSA. The CDR3 runs to 13 residues. V was pared by 5 bases and J by 4 bases, with 1 base of the junction left unmatched. The CDR3 protein is CASSNRGNQPQHF. CDR3 DNA sequence: TGTGCCAGCAGCAACAGGGGGAATCAGCCCCAGCATTTT.

The J gene is TRBJ2-1, the V gene TRBV7-7; 8 bases align to TRBD2. J lost 4 bases, V lost 6 bases, and 14 bases had no gene match. The CDR3 runs to 17 residues. CDR1 and CDR2 from the germline V gene are SSHAT and FNYEAQ (reference sequence). CDR3 loop: CASSHKRGLAGYNEQFF. For the CDR3, the DNA is TGTGCCAGCAGTCACAAAAGAGGGCTAGCGGGTTACAATGAGCAGTTCTTC.

DNA for the CDR3: TGCGCCAGCAGCTTGAACAGGGGAGATACTGAAGCTTTCTTT. It yields the protein CASSLNRGDTEAFF. J is TRBJ1-1 and V is TRBV5-1, with 7 bases that match TRBD1. CDR3 length: 14 amino acids. Trimming cost V 1 base and J 5 bases; bases outside gene matches: 5. Per the germline V gene, CDR1 is SGHRS and CDR2 is YFSETQ.